Following are 22 T cell receptor beta chains from one sample sequenced in a study of OX40 agonist ivuxolimab in advanced cancers. Measured with immunoSEQ multiplex PCR; TCRdb has only the in-frame clones, and not every one. The table lists approximately 66,000 clones, under 85% of them singletons. Source: CD4+ or CD8+ T cells sorted from blood, taken in a trial of the OX40 agonist ivuxolimab. The receptor source for this set is an adult with an advanced solid tumor such as melanoma, head and neck, liver or kidney cancer.

The V gene is TRBV18, the J gene TRBJ2-1, with 8 bases lining up with TRBD1. Germline V gene sequence: CDR1 KGHSH, CDR2 LQKENI. The length of the CDR3 is 15 residues. Germline trimming cut 3 bases from V and 9 bases from J; bases unmatched to any gene: 10. The CDR3 DNA reads TGTGCCAGCTCACCGGCCCAGGGGGCGAGGCTTGAGCAGTTCTTC. Translated: CASSPAQGARLEQFF.

In this sample, this clone turned up a few times. V is TRBV29-1 and J is TRBJ2-7; perhaps D is TRBD1 or TRBD2 (6 bases each). Trimming left V 6 bases short and J 7 bases short, with 13 bases between. The V gene's germline CDR1 is SQVTM and CDR2 ANQGSEA. This CDR3 has 11 amino acids. CDR3 sequence: CSVAKGGEQYF. In nucleotides, the CDR3 is TGCAGCGTAGCAAAGGGGGGTGAGCAGTACTTC.

The V and J genes are TRBV5-1 and TRBJ2-7; D is possibly TRBD1 (5 bases). The CDR3 is 15 amino acids. The V gene's germline CDR1 is SGHRS and CDR2 YFSETQ. Trimming took 4 bases from V and 0 from J, leaving 14 bases between them. CDR3 sequence reads: CASSPTGSYSYEQYF. The CDR3 nucleotides read TGCGCCAGCAGCCCCACAGGTTCTTACTCCTACGAGCAGTACTTC.

The chain combines TRBV5-4 with TRBJ2-2, with D maybe TRBD1 (6 bases). Trimming stripped 3 bases from V and 5 bases from J, with 8 bases between. The CDR3 has 13 amino acids. Germline CDR1 SGHNT, CDR2 YYREEE (reference sequence). DNA for the CDR3: TGTGCCAGCAGCTCCGGACAGACCGGGGAGCTGTTTTTT. It codes for CASSSGQTGELFF.

This clone came up once. The gene calls are TRBV10-3 and TRBJ2-6; TRBD1 is a possible D gene (6 bases). The germline CDR1 and CDR2 sequences are ENHRY and SYGVKD. The CDR3 contains 16 residues. With 1 base removed from V and 4 bases from J, the gap between germline ends came to 11 bases. The CDR3 DNA follows: TGTGCCATCAGTGAGTTACAGGGAGCCGGGGCCAACGTCCTGACTTTC. Translated: CAISELQGAGANVLTF.

This chain uses TRBV11-2 with TRBJ2-1, with D possibly TRBD2 on 5 matching bases. The CDR3 totals 15 residues. CDR1 is SGHAT and CDR2 is FQNNGV in the germline V gene. Between the trimmed V and J ends, which lost 5 bases and 2 bases, there was a span of 13 bases. The CDR3 here is CASSLVLATYNEQFF. The DNA of the CDR3 is TGTGCCAGCAGCCTGGTGCTAGCAACCTACAATGAGCAGTTCTTC.

This clone was detected only once. The V call is TRBV19, the J call TRBJ1-1; D is ambiguous. V lost 8 bases, J lost 1 base, and 11 bases lay in between. CDR1 is LNHDA, CDR2 SQIVND, per germline (reference sequence). The CDR3 consists of 13 residues. Written as DNA, the CDR3 is TGTGCCAGTGGGGAGGGTAGGAACACTGAAGCTTTCTTT. The encoded protein is CASGEGRNTEAFF.

The rearrangement links TRBV19 to TRBJ1-5; D is unresolved. V lost 7 bases to trimming and J lost 3 bases, with 10 bases between them. CDR3 length: 13 residues. In germline, CDR1 is LNHDA, CDR2 SQIVND (reference sequence). The CDR3 sequence is CASNNGINQPQHF. DNA of the CDR3: TGTGCCAGTAATAACGGGATCAATCAGCCCCAGCATTTT.

This chain uses TRBV7-2 with TRBJ2-7, with D possibly matching TRBD2 (5 bases). CDR3 length: 15 residues. Trimming removed 5 bases at V and 5 bases at J, with 19 bases between. The germline V gene has CDR1 SGHTA and CDR2 FQGNSA. The chain's CDR3 is CASSRSWGDVNEQYF. The CDR3, as DNA: TGTGCCAGCAGCCGCTCGTGGGGAGATGTTAACGAGCAGTACTTC.

This clone appeared a few times. The genes are TRBV7-2 and TRBJ1-6; 8 bases are shared with TRBD1. CDR3 size: 16 residues. The V gene's germline CDR1 is SGHTA and CDR2 FQGNSA. Germline trimming cut 5 bases from V and 6 bases from J; bases unmatched to any gene: 9. The CDR3 region has the DNA TGTGCCAGCAGCCTCGGACAGGGTCTCGGTAATTCACCCCTCCACTTT. As protein: CASSLGQGLGNSPLHF.

The rearrangement links TRBV10-3 to TRBJ2-2, with D tentatively TRBD1 (5 bases). This CDR3 has 14 residues. Trimming took off 11 bases at V and 3 bases at J, with 16 bases between the two ends. Germline values: CDR1 ENHRY, CDR2 SYGVKD. In DNA form, the CDR3 reads TGTGCCCTGAGACAGTCTTCGGACACCGGGGAGCTGTTTTTT. Protein product: CALRQSSDTGELFF.

The genes are TRBV9 and TRBJ2-3; D is ambiguous. The CDR3 is made up of 13 amino acids. Germline CDR1 SGDLS, CDR2 YYNGEE. Trimming left V 4 bases short and J 9 bases short, with 15 bases between. DNA of the CDR3: TGTGCCAGCAGCCGCATAGGGCCTGGGACGCAGTATTTT. It is translated as CASSRIGPGTQYF.

The chain has TRBV7-3 and TRBJ2-7; D ambiguous. This CDR3 region has 13 residues. The V gene's germline CDR1 is SGHTA and CDR2 FQGTGA. Trimming took 4 bases from V and 3 from J, leaving 10 bases between them. For the CDR3, the DNA is TGTGCCAGCAGCTATGCCTCTGGCTACGAGCAGTACTTC. Protein sequence: CASSYASGYEQYF. The whole variable domain, filled in from reference TRBV7-3 and TRBJ2-7, reads GAGVSQTPSNKVTEKGKYVELRCDPISGHTALYWYRQSLGQGPEFLIYFQGTGAADDSGLPNDRFFAVRPEGSVSTLKIQRTERGDSAVYLCASSYASGYEQYFGPGTRLTVT.

This clone was recorded only once. V and J are TRBV6-1 and TRBJ2-7; TRBD1 is a possible D gene (6 bases). This CDR3 is built from 15 residues. Germline V gene data show CDR1 as MNHNS and CDR2 as SASEGT. V was clipped by 6 bases and J by 0 bases, with 15 bases between them. The CDR3 sequence is CASREKGDPSYEQYF. The CDR3 DNA reads as TGTGCCAGCAGGGAAAAGGGGGACCCCTCCTACGAGCAGTACTTC.

The V and J genes are TRBV5-1 and TRBJ2-1; TRBD1 aligns across 11 bases. CDR1 is SGHRS and CDR2 is YFSETQ in the germline V gene. The length of the CDR3 is 15 residues. With V trimmed by 0 bases and J by 9 bases, 5 bases remained unmatched. The CDR3 loop reads CASSLGGTGGGEQFF. CDR3 DNA sequence: TGCGCCAGCAGCTTGGGTGGGACAGGGGGTGGTGAGCAGTTCTTC.

The CDR3, as DNA: TGTGCCAGCAGTTTATCGAAGCTCAGGGGGCGGCCTAATGAAAAACTGTTTTTT. Residues: CASSLSKLRGRPNEKLFF. The rearrangement links TRBV27 to TRBJ1-4, with 8 bases that match TRBD1. V trimming: 0 bases; J trimming: 3 bases; junction bases outside the gene matches: 9. Germline CDR1 and CDR2: MNHEY and SMNVEV (reference sequence). This CDR3 spans 18 amino acids.

This chain uses TRBV6-6 with TRBJ2-7; D is undetermined. The CDR3 is 14 amino acids. Germline CDR1 MNHNY, CDR2 SVGAGI (reference sequence). V was trimmed by 7 bases and J by 0 bases, leaving 13 bases between them. For the CDR3, the DNA is TGTGCCAGCACCCGAGGTGGAGTCTCCTACGAGCAGTACTTC. Its translation is CASTRGGVSYEQYF.

The chain is built from TRBV4-1 and TRBJ1-6; D perhaps matches TRBD1 (5 bases). Trimming cost V 2 bases and J 10 bases, with 21 bases left between them. Germline-derived CDR1 and CDR2 are MGHRA and YSYEKL. This CDR3 is 17 amino acids long. CDR3 in amino acids: CASSQLTPGGLGSPLHF. In DNA form, the CDR3 reads TGCGCCAGCAGCCAACTGACCCCCGGGGGATTGGGATCACCCCTCCACTTT.

This clone was seen a handful of times. The genes are TRBV28 and TRBJ2-7; a weak D match, TRBD2 (5 bases). The V gene lost 7 bases and the J gene lost 5 bases, with 18 bases spanning the gap. The CDR3 spans 14 residues. Germline lookup yields CDR1 MDHEN and CDR2 SYDVKM. In nucleotides, the CDR3 is TGTGCCAGCATCACGCCGGGGTTCTACCACGAGCAGTACTTC. Protein product: CASITPGFYHEQYF.

The V gene is TRBV9, the J gene TRBJ2-3, with D unclear. This CDR3 region has 13 residues. V gave up 3 bases and J gave up 2 bases, with 7 bases separating them. The germline gives CDR1 SGDLS, CDR2 YYNGEE. The CDR3 DNA reads TGTGCCAGCAGCGCCCAGACCACAGATACGCAGTATTTT. Translation gives CASSAQTTDTQYF.

The chain recombines TRBV7-3 with TRBJ2-2, with 7 bases matching TRBD2. Germline CDR1 reads SGHTA; CDR2 reads FQGTGA. V gave up 2 bases and J gave up 0 bases; unmatched junction bases: 3. The CDR3 sequence is 16 residues long. This chain's CDR3 is CASSLLGGANTGELFF. The CDR3 DNA sequence: TGTGCCAGCAGCTTACTGGGAGGGGCGAACACCGGGGAGCTGTTTTTT. Full variable domain (outside the CDR3, taken from reference TRBV7-3 and TRBJ2-2): GAGVSQTPSNKVTEKGKYVELRCDPISGHTALYWYRQSLGQGPEFLIYFQGTGAADDSGLPNDRFFAVRPEGSVSTLKIQRTERGDSAVYLCASSLLGGANTGELFFGEGSRLTVL.

This clone is a singleton in its sample. This rearrangement joins TRBV6-5 to TRBJ2-1; 9 bases align to TRBD1. The CDR3 contains 16 residues. Germline CDR1 and CDR2: MNHEY and SVGAGI. The junction had 9 bases not matched to a gene; V was cut back by 4 bases and J by 5 bases. The CDR3 DNA sequence: TGTGCCAGCAGTTCCCATCCGGGACAGGGAGACAATGAGCAGTTCTTC. It specifies CASSSHPGQGDNEQFF.